The present entry profiles one T cell receptor beta chain with its context. Sequence at one end of the junction differs from germline and may be a read error. This specimen comes from a study of CD8+CD57+ T cells in acquired aplastic anemia. The CDR3 has 14 residues. CDR1 is ENHRY, CDR2 SYGVKD, per germline. Genomic DNA acted as the template from which TCR beta VDJ combination and CDR3 sequence profiling were carried out. In TCRdb, the reads were re-called with MiXCR into one record per CDR3 protein. This table has some 120,000 distinct CDR3 sequences, around 48% appearing once. The clonotype was recovered from a human donor in good health, serving as a control. The rearrangement uses TRBV10-3 and TRBJ1-4; D might be TRBD1 (5 bases). Sample: sorted CD4+, CD8+, or CD8+CD57+ T cells (not recorded which) from PBMCs. The DNA of the CDR3 is TGTGCCAGCAGTTACCGTGGGGGTAATGAAAAACTGTTTTTT. Protein sequence: CASSYRGGNEKLFF.